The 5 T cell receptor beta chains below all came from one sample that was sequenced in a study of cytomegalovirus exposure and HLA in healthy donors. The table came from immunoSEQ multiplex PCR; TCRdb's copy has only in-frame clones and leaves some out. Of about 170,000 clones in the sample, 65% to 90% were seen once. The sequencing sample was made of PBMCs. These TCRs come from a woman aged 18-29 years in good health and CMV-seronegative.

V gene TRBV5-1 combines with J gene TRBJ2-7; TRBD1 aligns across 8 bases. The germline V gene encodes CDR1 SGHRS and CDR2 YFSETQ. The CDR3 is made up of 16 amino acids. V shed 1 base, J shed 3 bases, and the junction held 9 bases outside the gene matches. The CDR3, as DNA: TGCGCCAGCAGCTTGAACTCAGGGGGCGCGGGCTACGAGCAGTACTTC. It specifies CASSLNSGGAGYEQYF.

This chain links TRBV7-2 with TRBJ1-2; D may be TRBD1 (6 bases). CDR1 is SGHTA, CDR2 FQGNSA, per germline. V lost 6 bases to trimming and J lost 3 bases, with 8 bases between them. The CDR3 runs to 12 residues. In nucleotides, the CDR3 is TGTGCCAGCAGACCAGGGGACTATGGCTACACCTTC. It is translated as CASRPGDYGYTF. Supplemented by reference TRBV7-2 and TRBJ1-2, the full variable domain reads GAGVSQSPSNKVTEKGKDVELRCDPISGHTALYWYRQSLGQGLEFLIYFQGNSAPDKSGLPSDRFSAERTGGSVSTLTIQRTQQEDSAVYLCASRPGDYGYTFGSGTRLTVV.

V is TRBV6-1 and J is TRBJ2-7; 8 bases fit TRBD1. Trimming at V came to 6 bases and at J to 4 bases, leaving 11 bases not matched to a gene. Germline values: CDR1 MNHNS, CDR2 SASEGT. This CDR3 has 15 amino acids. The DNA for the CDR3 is TGTGCCAGCAGAGGTACGGACAGGGTCTTGTACGAGCAGTACTTC. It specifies CASRGTDRVLYEQYF.

The CDR3 here is CASSQEKTGNQPQHF. The CDR3 DNA sequence: TGCGCCAGCAGCCAAGAGAAGACGGGGAATCAGCCCCAGCATTTT. The rearrangement uses TRBV4-3 and TRBJ1-5; D is ambiguous. The germline V gene encodes CDR1 LGHNA and CDR2 YSLEER. The germline V and J ends were trimmed by 0 bases and 4 bases, with 10 bases remaining between them. The CDR3 extends over 15 amino acids.

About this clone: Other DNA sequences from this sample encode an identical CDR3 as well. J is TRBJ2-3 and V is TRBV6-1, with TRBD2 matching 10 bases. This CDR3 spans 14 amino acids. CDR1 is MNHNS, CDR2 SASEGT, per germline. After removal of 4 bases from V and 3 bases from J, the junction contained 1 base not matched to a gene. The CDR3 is CASSGSGGTDTQYF. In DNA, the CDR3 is TGTGCCAGCAGTGGTAGCGGGGGGACAGATACGCAGTATTTT.